Here is one T cell receptor (beta chain) with its context. No cognate antigen has been identified for it. The sample holds no much larger clone one base away, and base qualities are not on file. The germline V gene (reference sequence) gives CDR1 as MNHEY and CDR2 as SMNVEV. V and J lose 8 bases and 9 bases, and a span of 14 bases separates them. Counted from cysteine to phenylalanine, this CDR3 has 13 amino acids. Only CDR3 DNA is held: 39 bases, read in frame from base 1. Sample time point, as interpreted from the label and publication: baseline before first vaccination. Vaccinee samples came from UK trials COV001 and COV002, including a single-blind randomized controlled phase 2/3 trial of AZD1222 (ChAdOx1 nCoV-19) in healthy adults. For TCRbeta chain sequencing, PBMC samples were collected from trial participants at day 0 and at day 28 after the second dose. This entry is derived from a study of T cell responses to AZD1222 COVID-19 vaccine (dated by TCRdb to the early 2020s). Some background on the complete study: Because spike-specific TCR depth and breadth did not differ between the two schedules, AZD1222 recipients who got a second dose at roughly 4 weeks were pooled with those who got a second dose at roughly 12 weeks. TCR sequencing covered fewer than 250 trial participants: nearly 210 given two doses of AZD1222 and some 25 given two doses of MenACWY control vaccine. Trial participants were enrolled by age into subgroups of 18-55, 56-69 and 70-plus years, and about 150, 27 and 61 TCR-sequenced participants, respectively, were included in these subgroups.

The research as a whole found: The 56-69-year group was small, and its depth increase did not reach significance, likely because of low power. Nearly half of unique spike-specific TCRs reportedly recognized epitopes outside regions mutated in the B.1.351 and B.1.1.7 variants. Vaccine-associated CD4 TCRs spanned the whole spike protein, with dominant responses in regions 160-218 and 743-854. Because no day 14 peak-response samples were available, repertoires were characterized only after the peak T cell response. After two AZD1222 doses, both the breadth and the depth of spike-specific TCRs were significantly higher than at day 0 and than in MenACWY recipients. Participants were mostly white British and included more females than males, and it was suggested by the authors that clonal diversity may have been underestimated. Conclusions about previously exposed vaccinees were limited because only five to seven AZD1222 recipients were SARS-CoV-2 seropositive at baseline.

The CDR3 regions of human TCRbeta chains were analyzed by immunosequencing. Regarding the original processing steps: TCRs in the repertoires were compared against a reference library of SARS-CoV-2-specific TCRs that had been generated with the MIRA antigen-specificity platform. Breadth was defined as the fraction of unique TCRs that were SARS-CoV-2-associated. Depth was defined as the fraction of total T cells that were SARS-CoV-2-associated. Using the MIRA data, every spike-specific TCR was mapped to the spike region that the TCR reacted to and assigned to either a CD4 or a CD8 class. Log10-transformed breadth and depth values were compared by one-way ANOVA with Sidak's multiple comparisons tests. As stored in TCRdb, this immuneACCESS dataset retains in-frame rearrangements with V and J assigned. A fraction of the clones does not appear; measured against another copy, unresolved V genes explain less than half of the discrepancy, and the remainder lacks a known reason. V and J calls and clone size are copied from that table; D and trimming were computed from the DNA. The table for this sample lists fewer than 150,000 clones; over 65% of them were counted only once. Roughly 3.9% of the sample rests with the top ten.

Specimen: peripheral blood, collected on day 0 of AZD1222 vaccination. This TCR was recovered from an adult in good health. The rearranged chain carries TRBV27 and TRBJ1-6, and the D gene may be TRBD1, 6 bases matching. The encoded CDR3 is CASGRGASSPLHF. The nucleotide sequence is given as TGTGCCAGCGGACGGGGGGCTAGTTCACCCCTCCACTTT.